This T cell receptor (beta chain) was obtained from a study of T cells after yellow fever vaccination. In the study overall: Fractions of limited cellularity were prepared by means of SMART-Seq v4 Ultra Low Input.

Using its own MiXCR run on the 5' RACE reads, TCRdb lists one record per CDR3 protein. The sample contains approximately 550,000 distinct CDR3 sequences, 15% to 20% of which appear only once. Between the trimmed V and J ends, which lost 7 bases and 1 base, there was a span of 23 bases. Per germline, CDR1 SGHTA and CDR2 FQGNSA. This CDR3 contains 17 residues. The material was PBMCs, obtained 15 days after the yellow fever booster vaccination. The chain has TRBV7-2 and TRBJ2-7; D gene unclear. This receptor was taken from a young man who received the YFV17D yellow fever vaccine. The CDR3 nucleotides read TGTGCCAGCACCCGGATCGGGTTTACGGGCGATTCCTACGAGCAGTACTTC. Amino acid sequence: CASTRIGFTGDSYEQYF.